Sequencing of this T cell receptor (beta chain) was carried out in a study of cytomegalovirus exposure and HLA in healthy donors. Study background: The early release's HLA-typed donors yielded 65 million to 85 million unique TCRs. Overall study results and limits: TCR sequences were mostly rare, though some public TCRs occurred in many donors. Within a later analysis, the majority of CMV-associated TCR beta chains appeared HLA-restricted. In an earlier analysis, about 87% or about 30%: the productive usage of most TCR beta V segments.

As concerns this clone: What it binds is not known.

Primers for the PCR totalled 60 Vbeta and 13 Jbeta. Sequencing was performed with immunoSEQ multiplex PCR; in TCRdb, only in-frame clones are kept and a portion is missing. The sample contains approximately 260,000 clones, about 90% of which appear only once. Sequenced input: PBMCs. The clonotype originates from a girl aged 2 to 10 in good health and CMV-seronegative.

CDR3 coding DNA: TGTGCCATCAGTGAGTCGATGGCTAGCGGGAGCCACGAGCAGTACTTC. Its protein is CAISESMASGSHEQYF. The chain links TRBV10-3 to TRBJ2-7, with 10 bases fitting TRBD2. Germline CDR1 and CDR2: ENHRY and SYGVKD. CDR3 length equals 16 residues. With V trimmed by 0 bases and J by 5 bases, 7 bases remained unmatched.